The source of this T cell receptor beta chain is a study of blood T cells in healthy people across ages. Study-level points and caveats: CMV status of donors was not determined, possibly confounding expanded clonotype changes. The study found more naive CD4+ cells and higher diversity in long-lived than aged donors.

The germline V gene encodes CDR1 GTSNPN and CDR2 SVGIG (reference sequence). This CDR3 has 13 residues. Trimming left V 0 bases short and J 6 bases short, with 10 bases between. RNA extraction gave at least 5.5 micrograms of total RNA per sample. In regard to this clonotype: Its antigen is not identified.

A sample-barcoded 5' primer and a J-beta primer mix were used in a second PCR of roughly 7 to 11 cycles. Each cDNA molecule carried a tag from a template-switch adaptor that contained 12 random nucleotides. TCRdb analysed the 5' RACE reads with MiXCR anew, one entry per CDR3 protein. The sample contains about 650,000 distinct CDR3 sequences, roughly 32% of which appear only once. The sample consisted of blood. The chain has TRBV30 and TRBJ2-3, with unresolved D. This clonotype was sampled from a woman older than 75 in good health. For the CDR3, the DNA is TGTGCCTGGAGTGTTTGGGTCGGGGATACGCAGTATTTT. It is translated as CAWSVWVGDTQYF.